This T cell receptor (beta chain) was obtained from a study of shared clonotypes between healthy human individuals. Study-wide results and limits: The study's rarefaction showed incomplete sorted-subset sequencing despite large depth. Among donors, sharing of clonotypes was expected to be affected by sequencing depth. Blood alone was sampled, and tissue repertoires likely differ.

Germline CDR1 is SQVTM and CDR2 is ANQGSEA. V gave up 3 bases and J gave up 8 bases, with 7 bases separating them. The CDR3 is 10 residues long. Sequencing was performed with immunoSEQ multiplex PCR; in TCRdb, only in-frame clones are kept and a portion is missing. This table holds approximately 530,000 clones, approximately 94% found once. With respect to this clone: Its antigen is currently unknown.

This TCR came from a woman aged 25 to 39 in good health. Sequenced sample: naive CD4+ T cells sorted from blood. Indicated subset: CD45RA+ positively selected. The genes are TRBV29-1 and TRBJ1-1; D remains unclear. CDR3 residues: CSVDGVEAFF. CDR3 bases: TGCAGCGTTGACGGGGTAGAAGCTTTCTTT.